This TCR beta chain was recovered during a study of Ad26.COV2.S vaccination and SARS-CoV-2 variants. Across the whole study: Into the muscle, Ad26.COV2.S was dosed once or twice, 56 days apart. General observations from the study: Vaccine recipients posted higher spike-specific TCR breadth than their placebo counterparts. Analyses of TCR breadth and depth may have underestimated total T cell responses.

The CDR3 length is 13 residues. The V segment lost 3 bases and the J segment 6 bases; nucleotides outside the gene matches: 2. The germline gives CDR1 KGHSH, CDR2 LQKENI. Worth noting for this clone: The antigen is undetermined.

The protocol was immunoSEQ multiplex PCR, while the TCRdb copy is restricted to in-frame clones and leaves out a portion. The repertoire consists of around 310,000 clones, with 90% occurring once and the leading ten covering about 5.4%. Stated treatment: 19 received Ad26.COV2.S at low or high dose, single or two shots; 5 received placebo; per-sample allocation not given. It was on day 63 after the first vaccine or placebo injection that samples were taken. This sequence was found in a person aged 18-60 years who received the Ad26.COV2.S COVID-19 vaccine or a placebo. This rearrangement joins TRBV18 to TRBJ2-1; 7 bases map to TRBD1. The sequencing used peripheral blood, collected in a trial of Ad26.COV2.S vaccine versus placebo. The CDR3 here is CASSPTGANEQFF. DNA of the CDR3: TGTGCCAGCTCACCCACAGGGGCCAATGAGCAGTTCTTC.